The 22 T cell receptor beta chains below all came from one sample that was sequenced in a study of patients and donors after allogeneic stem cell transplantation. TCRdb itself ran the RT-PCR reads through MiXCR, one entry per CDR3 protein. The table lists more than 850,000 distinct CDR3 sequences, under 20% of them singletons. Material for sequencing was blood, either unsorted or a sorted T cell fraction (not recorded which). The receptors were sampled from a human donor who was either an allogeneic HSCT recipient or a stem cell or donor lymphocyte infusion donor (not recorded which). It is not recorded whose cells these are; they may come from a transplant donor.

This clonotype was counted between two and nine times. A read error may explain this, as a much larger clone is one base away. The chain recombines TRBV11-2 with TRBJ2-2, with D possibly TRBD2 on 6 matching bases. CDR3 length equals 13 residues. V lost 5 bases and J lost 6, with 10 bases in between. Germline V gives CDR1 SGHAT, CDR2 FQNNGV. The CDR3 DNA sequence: TGTGCCAGCAGCCCGTGGGGGGCCGGGGAGCTGTTTTTT. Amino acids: CASSPWGAGELFF. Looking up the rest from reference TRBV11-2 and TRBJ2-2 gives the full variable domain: EAGVAQSPRYKIIEKRQSVAFWCNPISGHATLYWYQQILGQGPKLLIQFQNNGVVDDSQLPKDRFSAERLKGVDSTLKIQPAKLEDSAVYLCASSPWGAGELFFGEGSRLTVL.

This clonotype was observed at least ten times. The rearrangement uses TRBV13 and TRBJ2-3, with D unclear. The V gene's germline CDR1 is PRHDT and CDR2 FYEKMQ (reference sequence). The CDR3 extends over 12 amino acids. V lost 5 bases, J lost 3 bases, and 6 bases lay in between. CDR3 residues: CASSDLTDTQYF. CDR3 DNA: TGTGCCAGCAGCGACCTAACAGATACGCAGTATTTT.

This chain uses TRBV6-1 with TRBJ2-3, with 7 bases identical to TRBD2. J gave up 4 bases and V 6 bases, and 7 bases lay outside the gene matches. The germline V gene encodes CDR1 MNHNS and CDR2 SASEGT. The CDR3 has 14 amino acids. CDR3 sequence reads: CASRREWVADTQYF. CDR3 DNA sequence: TGTGCCAGCAGGCGGGAGTGGGTCGCAGATACGCAGTATTTT.

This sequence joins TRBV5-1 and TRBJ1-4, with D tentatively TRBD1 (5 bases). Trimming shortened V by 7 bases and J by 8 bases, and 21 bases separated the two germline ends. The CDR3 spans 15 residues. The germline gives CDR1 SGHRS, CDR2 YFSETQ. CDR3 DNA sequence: TGCGCCAGCGCTATTGGGACGTTAGGGGAAGAAAAACTGTTTTTT. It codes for CASAIGTLGEEKLFF.

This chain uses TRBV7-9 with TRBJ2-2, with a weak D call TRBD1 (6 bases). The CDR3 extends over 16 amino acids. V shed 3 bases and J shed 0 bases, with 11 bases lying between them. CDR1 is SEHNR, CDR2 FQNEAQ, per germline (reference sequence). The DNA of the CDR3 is TGTGCCAGCAGCTTGACAGGACATGCGAACACCGGGGAGCTGTTTTTT. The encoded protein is CASSLTGHANTGELFF. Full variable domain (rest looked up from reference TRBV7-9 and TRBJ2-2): DTGVSQNPRHKITKRGQNVTFRCDPISEHNRLYWYRQTLGQGPEFLTYFQNEAQLEKSRLLSDRFSAERPKGSFSTLEIQRTEQGDSAMYLCASSLTGHANTGELFFGEGSRLTVL.

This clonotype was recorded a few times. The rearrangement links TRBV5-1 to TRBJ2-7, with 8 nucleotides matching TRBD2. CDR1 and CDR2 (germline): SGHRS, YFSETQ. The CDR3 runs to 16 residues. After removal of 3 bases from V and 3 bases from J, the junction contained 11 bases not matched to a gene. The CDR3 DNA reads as TGCGCCAGCAGCTGGGCGGGAGGCCTCCACAACTACGAGCAGTACTTC. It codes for CASSWAGGLHNYEQYF.

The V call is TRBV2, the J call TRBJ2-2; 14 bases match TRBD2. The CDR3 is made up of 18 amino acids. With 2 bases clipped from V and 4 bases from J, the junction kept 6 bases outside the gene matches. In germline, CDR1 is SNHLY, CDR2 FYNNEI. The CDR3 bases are TGTGCCAGCAGTGAAATGGGACTAGCGGGAGCTGGCACCGGGGAGCTGTTTTTT. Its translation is CASSEMGLAGAGTGELFF.

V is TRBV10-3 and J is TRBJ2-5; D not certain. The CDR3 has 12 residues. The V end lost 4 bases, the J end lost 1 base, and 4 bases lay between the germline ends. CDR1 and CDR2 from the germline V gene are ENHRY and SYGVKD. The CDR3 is CAISASQETQYF. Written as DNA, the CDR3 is TGTGCCATCAGTGCCAGCCAAGAGACCCAGTACTTC.

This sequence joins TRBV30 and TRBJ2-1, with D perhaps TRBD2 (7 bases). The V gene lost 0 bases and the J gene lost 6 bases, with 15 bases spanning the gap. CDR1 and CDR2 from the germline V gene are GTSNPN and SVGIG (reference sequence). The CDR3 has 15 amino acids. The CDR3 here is CAWSVGGGASNEQFF. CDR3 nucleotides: TGTGCCTGGAGTGTAGGAGGGGGGGCCTCCAATGAGCAGTTCTTC. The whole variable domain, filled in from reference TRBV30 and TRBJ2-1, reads SQTIHQWPATLVQPVGSPLSLECTVEGTSNPNLYWYRQAAGRGLQLLFYSVGIGQISSEVPQNLSASRPQDRQFILSSKKLLLSDSGFYLCAWSVGGGASNEQFFGPGTRLTVL.

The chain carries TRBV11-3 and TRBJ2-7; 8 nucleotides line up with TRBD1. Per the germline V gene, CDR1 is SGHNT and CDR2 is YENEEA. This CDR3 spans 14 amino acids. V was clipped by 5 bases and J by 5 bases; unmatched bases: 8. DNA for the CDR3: TGTGCCAGCAGCCCGCGGGACAGGAGGGACGAGCAGTACTTC. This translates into CASSPRDRRDEQYF.

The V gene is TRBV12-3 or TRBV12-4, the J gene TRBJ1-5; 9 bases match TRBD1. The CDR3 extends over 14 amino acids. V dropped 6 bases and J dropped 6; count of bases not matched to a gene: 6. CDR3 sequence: CASSLTGGRQPQHF. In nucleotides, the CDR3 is TGTGCCAGCAGCCTCACAGGGGGCCGTCAGCCCCAGCATTTT.

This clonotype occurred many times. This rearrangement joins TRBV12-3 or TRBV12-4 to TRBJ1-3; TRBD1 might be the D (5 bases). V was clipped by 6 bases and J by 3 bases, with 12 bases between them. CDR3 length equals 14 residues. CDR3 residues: CASSLGGLGNTIYF. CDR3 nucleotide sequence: TGTGCCAGCAGCCTTGGGGGACTTGGAAACACCATATATTTT.

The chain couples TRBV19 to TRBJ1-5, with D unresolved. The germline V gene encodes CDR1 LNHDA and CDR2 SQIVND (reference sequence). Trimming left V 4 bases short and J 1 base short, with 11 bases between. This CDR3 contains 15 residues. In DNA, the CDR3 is TGTGCCAGTAGTAAGGACCGACAAAGCAATCAGCCCCAGCATTTT. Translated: CASSKDRQSNQPQHF. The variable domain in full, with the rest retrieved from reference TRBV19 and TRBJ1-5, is DGGITQSPKYLFRKEGQNVTLSCEQNLNHDAMYWYRQDPGQGLRLIYYSQIVNDFQKGDIAEGYSVSREKKESFPLTVTSAQKNPTAFYLCASSKDRQSNQPQHFGDGTRLSIL.

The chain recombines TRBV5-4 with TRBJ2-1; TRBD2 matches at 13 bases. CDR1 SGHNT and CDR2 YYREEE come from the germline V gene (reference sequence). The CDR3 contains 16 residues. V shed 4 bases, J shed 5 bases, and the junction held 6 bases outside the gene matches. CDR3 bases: TGTGCCAGCAGCCCCCAACTAGCGGGAGGGAACAATGAGCAGTTCTTC. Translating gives CASSPQLAGGNNEQFF.

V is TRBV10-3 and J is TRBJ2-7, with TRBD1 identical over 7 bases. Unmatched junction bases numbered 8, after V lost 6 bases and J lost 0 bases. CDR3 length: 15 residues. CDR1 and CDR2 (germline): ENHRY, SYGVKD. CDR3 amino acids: CAISAPGQSSYEQYF. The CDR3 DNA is TGTGCCATCAGCGCGCCGGGACAGAGCTCCTACGAGCAGTACTTC.

In nucleotides, the CDR3 is TGTGCCAGCAGCCATAGTGACGAGCAGTACTTC. Translated: CASSHSDEQYF. The gene calls are TRBV7-9 and TRBJ2-7; D gene ambiguous. Trimming took 5 bases from V and 5 from J, leaving 7 bases between them. Germline V gene lookup returns CDR1 SEHNR and CDR2 FQNEAQ (reference sequence). CDR3 length: 11 amino acids.

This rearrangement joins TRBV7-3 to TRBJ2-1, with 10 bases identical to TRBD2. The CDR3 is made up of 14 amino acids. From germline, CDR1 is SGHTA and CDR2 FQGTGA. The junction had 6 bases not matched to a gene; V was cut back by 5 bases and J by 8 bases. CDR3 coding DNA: TGTGCCAGCAGCCCAGGGACTAGCGTGTATGAGCAGTTCTTC. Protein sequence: CASSPGTSVYEQFF.

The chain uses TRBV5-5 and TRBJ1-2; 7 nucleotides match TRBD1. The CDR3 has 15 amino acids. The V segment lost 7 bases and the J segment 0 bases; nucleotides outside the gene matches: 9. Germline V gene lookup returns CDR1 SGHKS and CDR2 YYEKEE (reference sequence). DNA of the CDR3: TGTGCCAGCGGATCCAAGACAGGGACTAACTATGGCTACACCTTC. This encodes CASGSKTGTNYGYTF.

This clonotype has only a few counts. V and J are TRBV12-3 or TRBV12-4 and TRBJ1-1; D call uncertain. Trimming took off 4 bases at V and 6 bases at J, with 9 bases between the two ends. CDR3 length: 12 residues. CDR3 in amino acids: CASSSGQPEAFF. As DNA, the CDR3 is TGTGCCAGCAGTTCAGGCCAGCCTGAAGCTTTCTTT.

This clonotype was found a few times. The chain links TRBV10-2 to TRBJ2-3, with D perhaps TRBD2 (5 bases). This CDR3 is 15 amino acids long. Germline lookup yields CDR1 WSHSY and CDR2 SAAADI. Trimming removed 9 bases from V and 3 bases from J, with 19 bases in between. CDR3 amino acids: CASITGILGTDTQYF. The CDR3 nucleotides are TGCGCCAGTATCACCGGGATCCTAGGAACAGATACGCAGTATTTT.

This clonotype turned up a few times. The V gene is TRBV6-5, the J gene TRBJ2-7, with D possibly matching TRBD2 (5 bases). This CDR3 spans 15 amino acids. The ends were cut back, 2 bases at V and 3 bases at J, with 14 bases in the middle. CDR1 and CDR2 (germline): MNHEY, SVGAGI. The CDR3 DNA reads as TGTGCCAGCAGTTACCCGCCGGAGGTGGGCTACGAGCAGTACTTC. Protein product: CASSYPPEVGYEQYF.

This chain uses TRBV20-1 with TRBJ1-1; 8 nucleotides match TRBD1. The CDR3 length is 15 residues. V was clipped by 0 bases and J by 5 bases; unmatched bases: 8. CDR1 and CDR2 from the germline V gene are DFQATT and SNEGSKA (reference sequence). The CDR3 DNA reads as TGCAGTGCTAGAGATTATGGACAGGGAGGGACTGAAGCTTTCTTT. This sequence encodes CSARDYGQGGTEAFF.